The 27 T cell receptor beta chains in this list originate from one sample, sequenced in a study of CD8 T cells in Susac syndrome. Reverse transcription of roughly 0.5 to 1 ug RNA was carried out with random hexamers. Each CDR3 protein gets one entry after TCRdb re-called the immunoSEQ multiplex PCR reads with MiXCR. The sample carries 150,000 to 200,000 distinct CDR3 sequences, roughly 94% recorded once. The specimen was CD4+ T cells from PBMCs. Receptors were obtained from a human donor with Susac syndrome.

The chain couples TRBV19 to TRBJ2-1, with a possible D match to TRBD2 (6 bases). Germline CDR1 is LNHDA and CDR2 is SQIVND (reference sequence). The germline V and J ends were trimmed by 6 bases and 0 bases, with 9 bases remaining between them. This CDR3 spans 14 amino acids. The CDR3 coding sequence is TGTGCCAGTAGCCGGGACTTCTCCTACAATGAGCAGTTCTTC. This sequence encodes CASSRDFSYNEQFF.

The CDR3 here is CASSARDREATQYF. The CDR3 nucleotides read TGTGCCAGCAGCGCTCGGGACAGGGAGGCGACCCAGTACTTC. V is TRBV3-1 and J is TRBJ2-5; 9 positions match TRBD1. Germline loops: CDR1 LGHDT, CDR2 YNNKEL (reference sequence). With V trimmed by 5 bases and J by 7 bases, 8 bases remained unmatched. The CDR3 consists of 14 residues.

The chain carries TRBV20-1 and TRBJ2-7; D gene unclear. Germline V gives CDR1 DFQATT, CDR2 SNEGSKA (reference sequence). Deletions cut 3 bases from V and 2 bases from J, with 8 bases between. This CDR3 has 12 amino acids. The chain's CDR3 is CSARFPPYEQYF. The CDR3 region has the DNA TGCAGTGCTAGGTTCCCCCCCTACGAGCAGTACTTC.

The rearrangement uses TRBV29-1 and TRBJ2-1; tentatively, D is TRBD2 (6 bases). Looked up from germline, CDR1 is SQVTM and CDR2 is ANQGSEA. The CDR3 is made up of 16 amino acids. Trimming took 4 bases from V and 0 from J, leaving 16 bases between them. The CDR3 sequence: CSVAPSAGVSYNEQFF. The CDR3 DNA follows: TGCAGCGTTGCCCCGTCAGCGGGCGTCTCCTACAATGAGCAGTTCTTC.

This chain connects TRBV9 to TRBJ2-7, with D possibly matching TRBD2 (5 bases). The CDR3 runs to 13 residues. Germline lookup yields CDR1 SGDLS and CDR2 YYNGEE. The V and J ends lost 0 bases and 2 bases respectively, with 6 bases between them. CDR3 in DNA: TGTGCCAGCAGCGTAGGACTAACCTACGAGCAGTACTTC. Translation gives CASSVGLTYEQYF. The whole variable domain, filled in from reference TRBV9 and TRBJ2-7, reads DSGVTQTPKHLITATGQRVTLRCSPRSGDLSVYWYQQSLDQGLQFLIQYYNGEERAKGNILERFSAQQFPDLHSELNLSSLELGDSALYFCASSVGLTYEQYFGPGTRLTVT.

The gene calls are TRBV9 and TRBJ2-3; D is unclear. CDR1 and CDR2 from the germline V gene are SGDLS and YYNGEE. This CDR3 region has 15 residues. V shed 0 bases and J shed 0 bases, with 8 bases lying between them. The CDR3 protein is CASSVVTTSTDTQYF. The CDR3, as DNA: TGTGCCAGCAGCGTAGTCACCACTAGCACAGATACGCAGTATTTT.

The chain joins TRBV10-3 to TRBJ1-1; unclear D gene. Germline CDR1 and CDR2: ENHRY and SYGVKD. The CDR3 length is 13 residues. The V end lost 5 bases, the J end lost 1 base, and 8 bases lay between the germline ends. CDR3 in amino acids: CAISRTGNTEAFF. Here the CDR3 DNA reads TGTGCCATCAGTAGGACGGGGAACACTGAAGCTTTCTTT.

This chain uses TRBV18 with TRBJ1-2; the D gene is possibly TRBD1 (5 bases). The V end lost 0 bases, the J end lost 8 bases, and 13 bases lay between the germline ends. The CDR3 is 14 amino acids. Germline lookup yields CDR1 KGHSH and CDR2 LQKENI. The CDR3 DNA sequence: TGTGCCAGCTCACCACCCTCGGGAGGGGTCGGCTACACCTTC. Protein: CASSPPSGGVGYTF.

The gene calls are TRBV7-9 and TRBJ2-1; the D gene is possibly TRBD2 (6 bases). V lost 2 bases, J lost 5 bases, and 13 bases lay in between. The CDR3 totals 15 residues. In germline, CDR1 is SEHNR, CDR2 FQNEAQ (reference sequence). This CDR3 reads CASSLFGGTNNEQFF. The CDR3 DNA sequence: TGTGCCAGCAGCTTATTTGGGGGGACCAACAATGAGCAGTTCTTC.

The rearrangement joins TRBV3-1 to TRBJ1-5; 7 nucleotides line up with TRBD1. V gave up 8 bases and J gave up 6 bases; unmatched junction bases: 7. This CDR3 is 13 amino acids long. CDR1 and CDR2 from the germline V gene are LGHDT and YNNKEL (reference sequence). The DNA of the CDR3 is TGTGCCAGCGCCTCAGGGGGAGGTCAGCCCCAGCATTTT. This encodes CASASGGGQPQHF.

The V and J genes are TRBV29-1 and TRBJ2-3; D is possibly TRBD1 or TRBD2 (6 bases each). The CDR3 consists of 14 residues. Germline lookup yields CDR1 SQVTM and CDR2 ANQGSEA. V was clipped by 4 bases and J by 3 bases, with 14 bases between them. The DNA for the CDR3 is TGCAGCGTTGTGAGGAGGGGGAGAACAGATACGCAGTATTTT. It codes for CSVVRRGRTDTQYF.

CDR3 sequence: CASSLGQGPHSPLHF. The CDR3 coding sequence is TGCGCCAGCAGCTTGGGACAGGGACCCCATTCACCCCTCCACTTT. This chain joins TRBV5-1 and TRBJ1-6; 7 nucleotides line up with TRBD1. V trimming: 0 bases; J trimming: 8 bases; junction bases outside the gene matches: 5. This CDR3 is 15 amino acids long. The germline gives CDR1 SGHRS, CDR2 YFSETQ. The variable domain in full, completed from reference TRBV5-1 and TRBJ1-6, reads KAGVTQTPRYLIKTRGQQVTLSCSPISGHRSVSWYQQTPGQGLQFLFEYFSETQRNKGNFPGRFSGRQFSNSRSEMNVSTLELGDSALYLCASSLGQGPHSPLHFGNGTRLTVT.

The J gene is TRBJ1-5, the V gene TRBV12-3 or TRBV12-4; TRBD1 aligns across 8 bases. The V segment lost 6 bases and the J segment 3 bases; nucleotides outside the gene matches: 7. The CDR3 has 15 amino acids. Written as DNA, the CDR3 is TGTGCCAGCAGCCGAGCAGGGGGCTACAATCAGCCCCAGCATTTT. It codes for CASSRAGGYNQPQHF.

The chain has TRBV7-2 and TRBJ2-1, with TRBD1 identical over 9 bases. CDR1 is SGHTA and CDR2 is FQGNSA in the germline V gene. CDR3 length: 16 residues. V lost 1 base and J lost 4; bases outside the gene matches: 5. The CDR3 coding sequence is TGTGCCAGCAGCTTAGTTGCGACAGGGGGATACAATGAGCAGTTCTTC. Its protein is CASSLVATGGYNEQFF.

The CDR3 spells CASSRTGTGNEKLFF. Written as DNA, the CDR3 is TGTGCCAGCAGCAGAACCGGGACAGGAAATGAAAAACTGTTTTTT. The genes are TRBV7-6 and TRBJ1-4, with 8 bases identical to TRBD1. Germline loops: CDR1 SGHVS, CDR2 FNYEAQ. The CDR3 is made up of 15 amino acids. V lost 5 bases, J lost 5 bases, and 7 bases stayed unmatched.

V usage is TRBV27 and J usage is TRBJ2-7; D may be TRBD1 (5 bases). The germline V and J ends were trimmed by 3 bases and 5 bases, with 11 bases remaining between them. The germline CDR1 and CDR2 sequences are MNHEY and SMNVEV (reference sequence). The CDR3 loop spans 13 amino acids. The CDR3 sequence is CASSFRRAHEQYF. The CDR3 nucleotides are TGTGCCAGCAGTTTTCGCAGGGCTCACGAGCAGTACTTC.

The chain is built from TRBV6-6 and TRBJ1-6, with no clear D. Trimming shortened V by 0 bases and J by 4 bases, and 7 bases separated the two germline ends. The CDR3 has 15 amino acids. Germline CDR1 reads MNHNY; CDR2 reads SVGAGI (reference sequence). CDR3 coding DNA: TGTGCCAGCAGTTACTCCGACCGTTATAATTCACCCCTCCACTTT. Residues: CASSYSDRYNSPLHF.

The gene calls are TRBV20-1 and TRBJ2-1, with D tentatively TRBD1 (6 bases). Germline CDR1 and CDR2: DFQATT and SNEGSKA (reference sequence). This CDR3 comprises 15 residues. Trimming left V 6 bases short and J 5 bases short, with 20 bases between. The CDR3 sequence is CSATDSGHPDNEQFF. The CDR3 DNA reads TGCAGTGCAACAGACTCGGGACATCCTGACAATGAGCAGTTCTTC.

The chain is built from TRBV20-1 and TRBJ2-7; no firm D call. The CDR3 runs 12 residues. Trimming left V 6 bases short and J 2 bases short, with 11 bases between. Germline CDR1 reads DFQATT; CDR2 reads SNEGSKA (reference sequence). This CDR3 reads CSAQLRAYEQYF. CDR3 bases: TGCAGTGCGCAGCTCCGCGCCTACGAGCAGTACTTC.

Here the CDR3 DNA reads TGTGCCAGCAGCCAAGGGAGGCACGAAGCTTTCTTT. Translating it yields CASSQGRHEAFF. The chain uses TRBV3-1 and TRBJ1-1; D is uncertain. Trimming stripped 1 base from V and 8 bases from J, with 8 bases between. This CDR3 comprises 12 residues. Germline-derived CDR1 and CDR2 are LGHDT and YNNKEL (reference sequence).

The rearrangement joins TRBV20-1 to TRBJ2-7; TRBD2 might be the D (6 bases). Trimming took off 2 bases at V and 1 base at J, with 12 bases between the two ends. Per the germline V gene, CDR1 is DFQATT and CDR2 is SNEGSKA (reference sequence). The CDR3 loop spans 14 amino acids. CDR3 DNA: TGCAGTGCTAGACAGGGAGGCTTGTCCTACGAGCAGTACTTC. Encoded protein: CSARQGGLSYEQYF.

This clonotype has only one observation. The rearrangement links TRBV11-2 to TRBJ2-1; 12 bases map to TRBD2. Trimming removed 4 bases from V and 8 bases from J; junction bases left unmatched: 9. Germline lookup yields CDR1 SGHAT and CDR2 FQNNGV. This CDR3 has 16 amino acids. The CDR3 DNA reads TGTGCCAGCAGCTCCCCGACTAGCGGGGGTCGGTATGAGCAGTTCTTC. Amino acid sequence: CASSSPTSGGRYEQFF.

The chain links TRBV6-2 or TRBV6-3 to TRBJ2-7; 11 nucleotides match TRBD2. Germline lookup yields CDR1 MNHEY and CDR2 SVGEGT. This CDR3 is 15 amino acids long. J gave up 4 bases and V 2 bases, and 4 bases lay outside the gene matches. The CDR3 DNA sequence: TGTGCCAGCAGTTACCTAGCGGGGGGTCGTTACGAGCAGTACTTC. Translating gives CASSYLAGGRYEQYF.

This clonotype showed up just a few times. The genes are TRBV30 and TRBJ1-2; TRBD1 matches 7 bases. The V gene end was trimmed by 4 bases and the J gene end by 7 bases; junction bases not matched to a gene: 6. The CDR3 sequence is 12 residues long. Germline loops: CDR1 GTSNPN, CDR2 SVGIG (reference sequence). The CDR3 DNA sequence: TGTGCCTGGACTTCAGGGGGAGCTGGCTACACCTTC. Translating it yields CAWTSGGAGYTF.

The rearrangement joins TRBV29-1 to TRBJ2-7, with D possibly called TRBD1 or TRBD2 (7 bases each). CDR1 SQVTM and CDR2 ANQGSEA come from the germline V gene. V lost 6 bases, J lost 3 bases, and 12 bases lay in between. This CDR3 comprises 12 residues. The CDR3 DNA reads TGCAGCGTCTCAGGGGGGGGCTACGAGCAGTACTTC. As protein: CSVSGGGYEQYF.

This clonotype was detected only once. This sequence joins TRBV20-1 and TRBJ2-7; 9 bases align to TRBD1. Germline V lookup: CDR1 DFQATT, CDR2 SNEGSKA (reference sequence). The V segment lost 3 bases and the J segment 1 base; nucleotides outside the gene matches: 7. The CDR3 is 15 amino acids. The CDR3: CSASGTGRGSYEQYF. CDR3 nucleotide sequence: TGCAGTGCTAGCGGGACAGGGCGGGGGTCCTACGAGCAGTACTTC.

The V call is TRBV11-2, the J call TRBJ1-2, with 12 bases aligning to TRBD1. Trimming at V came to 5 bases and at J to 7 bases, leaving 11 bases not matched to a gene. Per germline, CDR1 SGHAT and CDR2 FQNNGV. CDR3 size: 16 residues. CDR3 bases: TGTGCCAGCAGCCGCGGGACAGGGGGCGCATTGCCTGGCTACACCTTC. Its translation: CASSRGTGGALPGYTF.